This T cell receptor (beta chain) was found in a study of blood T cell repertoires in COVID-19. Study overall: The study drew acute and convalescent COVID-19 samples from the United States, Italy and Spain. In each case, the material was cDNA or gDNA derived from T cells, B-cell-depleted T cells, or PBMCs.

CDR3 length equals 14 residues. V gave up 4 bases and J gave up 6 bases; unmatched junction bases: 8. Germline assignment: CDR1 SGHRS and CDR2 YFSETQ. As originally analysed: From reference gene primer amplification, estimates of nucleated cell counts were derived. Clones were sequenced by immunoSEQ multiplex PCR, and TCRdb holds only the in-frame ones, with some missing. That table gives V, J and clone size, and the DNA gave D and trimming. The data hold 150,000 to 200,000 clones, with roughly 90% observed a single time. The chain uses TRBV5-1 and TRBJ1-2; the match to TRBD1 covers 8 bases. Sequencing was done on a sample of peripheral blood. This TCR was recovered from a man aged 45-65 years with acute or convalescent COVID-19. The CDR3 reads CASSAGQGINGYTF. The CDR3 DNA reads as TGCGCCAGCAGCGCTGGACAGGGAATTAATGGCTACACCTTC.